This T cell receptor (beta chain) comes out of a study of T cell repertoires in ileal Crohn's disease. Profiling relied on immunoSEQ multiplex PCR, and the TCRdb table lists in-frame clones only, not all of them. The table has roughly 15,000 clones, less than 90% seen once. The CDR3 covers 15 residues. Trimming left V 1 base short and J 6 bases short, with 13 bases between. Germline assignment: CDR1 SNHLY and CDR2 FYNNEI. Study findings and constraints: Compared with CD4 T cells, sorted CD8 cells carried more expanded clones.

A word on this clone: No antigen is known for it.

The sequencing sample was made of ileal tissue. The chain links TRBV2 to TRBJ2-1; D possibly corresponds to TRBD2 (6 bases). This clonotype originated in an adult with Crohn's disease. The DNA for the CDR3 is TGTGCCAGCAGTGAAGGGTCGGGAGAGTTCAATGAGCAGTTCTTC. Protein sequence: CASSEGSGEFNEQFF.